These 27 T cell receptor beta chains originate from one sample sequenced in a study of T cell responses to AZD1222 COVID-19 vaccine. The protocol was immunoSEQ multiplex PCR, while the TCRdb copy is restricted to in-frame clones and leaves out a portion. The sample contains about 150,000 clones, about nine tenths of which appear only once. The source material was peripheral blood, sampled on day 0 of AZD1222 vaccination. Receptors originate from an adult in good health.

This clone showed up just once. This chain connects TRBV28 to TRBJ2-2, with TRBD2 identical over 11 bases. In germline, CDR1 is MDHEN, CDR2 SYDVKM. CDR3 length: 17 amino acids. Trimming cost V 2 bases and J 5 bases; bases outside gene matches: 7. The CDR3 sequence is CASSLLRLAGNTGELFF. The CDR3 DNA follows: TGTGCCAGCAGTTTACTTAGACTAGCGGGGAATACCGGGGAGCTGTTTTTT. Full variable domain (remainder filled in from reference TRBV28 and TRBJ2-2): DVKVTQSSRYLVKRTGEKVFLECVQDMDHENMFWYRQDPGLGLRLIYFSYDVKMKEKGDIPEGYSVSREKKERFSLILESASTNQTSMYLCASSLLRLAGNTGELFFGEGSRLTVL.

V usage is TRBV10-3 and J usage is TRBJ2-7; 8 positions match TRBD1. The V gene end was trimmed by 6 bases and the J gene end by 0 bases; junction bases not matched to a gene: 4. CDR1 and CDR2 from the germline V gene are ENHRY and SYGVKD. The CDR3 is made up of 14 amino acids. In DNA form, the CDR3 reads TGTGCCATCAGGGGACAGGAAAGCTCCTACGAGCAGTACTTC. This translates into CAIRGQESSYEQYF.

The CDR3 bases are TGTGCCAGCAGCTTAAATTCTATTGAGCAGTTCTTC. It encodes CASSLNSIEQFF. The chain employs TRBV7-2 and TRBJ2-1; no clear D gene. Trimming removed 2 bases at V and 9 bases at J, with 8 bases between. In germline, CDR1 is SGHTA, CDR2 FQGNSA. This CDR3 spans 12 amino acids.

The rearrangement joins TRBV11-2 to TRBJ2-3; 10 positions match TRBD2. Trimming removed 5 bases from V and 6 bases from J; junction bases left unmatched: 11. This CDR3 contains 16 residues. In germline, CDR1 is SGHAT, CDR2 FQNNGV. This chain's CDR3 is CASSPWASGRLDTQYF. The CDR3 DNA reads TGTGCCAGCAGCCCATGGGCTAGCGGGAGACTCGATACGCAGTATTTT. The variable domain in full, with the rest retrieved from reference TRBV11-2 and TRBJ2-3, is EAGVAQSPRYKIIEKRQSVAFWCNPISGHATLYWYQQILGQGPKLLIQFQNNGVVDDSQLPKDRFSAERLKGVDSTLKIQPAKLEDSAVYLCASSPWASGRLDTQYFGPGTRLTVL.

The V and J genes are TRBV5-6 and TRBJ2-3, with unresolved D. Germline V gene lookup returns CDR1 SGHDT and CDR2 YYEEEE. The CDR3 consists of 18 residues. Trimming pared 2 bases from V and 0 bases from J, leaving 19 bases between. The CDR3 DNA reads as TGTGCCAGCAGCTTCGGTCTAACCTCGTATATAAGCACAGATACGCAGTATTTT. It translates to CASSFGLTSYISTDTQYF.

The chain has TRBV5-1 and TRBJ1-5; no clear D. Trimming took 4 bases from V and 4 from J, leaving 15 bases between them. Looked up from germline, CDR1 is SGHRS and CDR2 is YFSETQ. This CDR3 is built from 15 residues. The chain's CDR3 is CASSPEGLINQPQHF. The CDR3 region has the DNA TGCGCCAGCAGCCCCGAGGGTTTGATTAATCAGCCCCAGCATTTT.

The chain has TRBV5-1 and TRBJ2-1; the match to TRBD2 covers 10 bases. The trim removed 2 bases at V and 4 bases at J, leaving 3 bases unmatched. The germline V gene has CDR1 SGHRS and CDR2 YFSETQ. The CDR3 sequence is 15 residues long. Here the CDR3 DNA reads TGCGCCAGCAGCTTCGGGACTAGCGCTTACAATGAGCAGTTCTTC. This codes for CASSFGTSAYNEQFF.

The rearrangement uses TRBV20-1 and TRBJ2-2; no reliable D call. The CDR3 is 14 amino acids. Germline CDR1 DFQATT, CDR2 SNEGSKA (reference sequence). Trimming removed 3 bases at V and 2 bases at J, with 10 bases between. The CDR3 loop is CSASRSANTGELFF. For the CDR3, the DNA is TGCAGTGCTAGTCGTTCAGCCAACACCGGGGAGCTGTTTTTT.

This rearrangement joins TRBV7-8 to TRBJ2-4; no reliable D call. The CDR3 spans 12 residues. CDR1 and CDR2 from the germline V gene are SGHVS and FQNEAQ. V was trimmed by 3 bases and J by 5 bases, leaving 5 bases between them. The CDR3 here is CASSFGENIQYF. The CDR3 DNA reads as TGTGCCAGCAGCTTTGGAGAAAACATTCAGTACTTC. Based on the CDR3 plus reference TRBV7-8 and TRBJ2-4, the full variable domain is GAGVSQSPRYKVAKRGQDVALRCDPISGHVSLFWYQQALGQGPEFLTYFQNEAQLDKSGLPSDRFFAERPEGSVSTLKIQRTQQEDSAVYLCASSFGENIQYFGAGTRLSVL.

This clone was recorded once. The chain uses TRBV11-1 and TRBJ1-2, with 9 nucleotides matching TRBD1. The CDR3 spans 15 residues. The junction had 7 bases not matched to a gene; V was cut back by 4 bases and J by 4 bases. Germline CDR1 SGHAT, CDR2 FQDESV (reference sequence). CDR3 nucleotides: TGTGCCAGCAGCTCAGGACAGGGGATGGGCTATGGCTACACCTTC. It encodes CASSSGQGMGYGYTF.

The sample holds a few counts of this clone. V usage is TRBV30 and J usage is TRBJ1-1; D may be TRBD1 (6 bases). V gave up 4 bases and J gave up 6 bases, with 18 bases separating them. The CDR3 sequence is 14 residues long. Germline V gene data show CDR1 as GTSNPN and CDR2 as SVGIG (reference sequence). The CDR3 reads CAWKTGWALPEAFF. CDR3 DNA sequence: TGTGCCTGGAAAACAGGGTGGGCTTTGCCTGAAGCTTTCTTT.

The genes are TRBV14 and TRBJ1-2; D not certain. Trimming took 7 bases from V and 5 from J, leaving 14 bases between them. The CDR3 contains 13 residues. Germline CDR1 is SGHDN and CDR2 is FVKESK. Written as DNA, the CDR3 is TGTGCCAGCACCCCAATGGAGGGTTATGGCTACACCTTC. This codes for CASTPMEGYGYTF.

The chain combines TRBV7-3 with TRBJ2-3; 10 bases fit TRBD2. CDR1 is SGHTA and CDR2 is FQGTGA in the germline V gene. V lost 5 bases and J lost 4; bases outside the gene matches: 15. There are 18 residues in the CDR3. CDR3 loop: CASSPLWGAGGPADTQYF. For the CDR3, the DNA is TGTGCCAGCAGCCCGCTTTGGGGAGCGGGAGGGCCTGCAGATACGCAGTATTTT.

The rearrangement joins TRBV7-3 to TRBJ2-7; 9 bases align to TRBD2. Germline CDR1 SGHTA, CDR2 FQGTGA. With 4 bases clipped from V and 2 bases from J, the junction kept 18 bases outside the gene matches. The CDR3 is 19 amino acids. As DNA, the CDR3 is TGTGCCAGCAGCTACCCGGGACTAGCAGTCGAGGGGGGACCCTACGAGCAGTACTTC. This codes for CASSYPGLAVEGGPYEQYF.

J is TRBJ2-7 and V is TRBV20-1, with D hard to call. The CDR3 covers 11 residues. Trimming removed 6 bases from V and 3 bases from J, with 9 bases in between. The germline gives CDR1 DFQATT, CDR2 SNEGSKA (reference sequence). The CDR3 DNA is TGCAGTGCCCTTTCGGACTACGAGCAGTACTTC. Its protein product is CSALSDYEQYF.

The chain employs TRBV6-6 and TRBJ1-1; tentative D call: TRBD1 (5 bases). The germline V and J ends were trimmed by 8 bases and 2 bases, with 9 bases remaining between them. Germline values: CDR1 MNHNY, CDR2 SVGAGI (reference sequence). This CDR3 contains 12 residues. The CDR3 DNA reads TGTGCCAGCCAACAGGCTAACACTGAAGCTTTCTTT. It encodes CASQQANTEAFF.

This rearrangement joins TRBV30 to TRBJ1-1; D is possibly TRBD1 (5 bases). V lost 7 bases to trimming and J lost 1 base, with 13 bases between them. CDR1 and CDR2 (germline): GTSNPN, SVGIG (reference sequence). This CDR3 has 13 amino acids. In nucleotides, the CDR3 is TGTGCCTTGGGGCTGGACAAGAACACTGAAGCTTTCTTT. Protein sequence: CALGLDKNTEAFF. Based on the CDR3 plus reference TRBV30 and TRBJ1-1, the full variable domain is SQTIHQWPATLVQPVGSPLSLECTVEGTSNPNLYWYRQAAGRGLQLLFYSVGIGQISSEVPQNLSASRPQDRQFILSSKKLLLSDSGFYLCALGLDKNTEAFFGQGTRLTVV.

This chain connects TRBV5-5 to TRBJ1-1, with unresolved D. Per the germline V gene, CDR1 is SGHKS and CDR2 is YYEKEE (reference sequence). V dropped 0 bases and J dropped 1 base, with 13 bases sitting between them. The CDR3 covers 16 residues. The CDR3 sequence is CASSLGLARSNTEAFF. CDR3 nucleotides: TGTGCCAGCAGCTTGGGGTTGGCCAGGTCGAACACTGAAGCTTTCTTT.

Here the CDR3 reads CATSDSGQYYGYTF. The DNA of the CDR3 is TGTGCCACCAGTGATTCTGGACAGTACTATGGCTACACCTTC. V is TRBV24-1 and J is TRBJ1-2; a possible D gene is TRBD1 (6 bases). V lost 2 bases to trimming and J lost 3 bases, with 9 bases between them. The germline V gene has CDR1 KGHDR and CDR2 SFDVKD. This CDR3 spans 14 amino acids.

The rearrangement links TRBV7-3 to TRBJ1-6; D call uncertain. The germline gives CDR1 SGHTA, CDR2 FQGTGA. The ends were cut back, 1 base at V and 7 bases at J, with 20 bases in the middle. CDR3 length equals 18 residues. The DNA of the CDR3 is TGTGCCAGCAGCTTAAAGGCCCCTGACGAGACCTCCAATTCACCCCTCCACTTT. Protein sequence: CASSLKAPDETSNSPLHF.

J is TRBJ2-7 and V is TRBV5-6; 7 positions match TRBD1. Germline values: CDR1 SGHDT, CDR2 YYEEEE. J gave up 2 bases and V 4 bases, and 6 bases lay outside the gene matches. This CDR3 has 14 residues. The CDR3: CASSLPGQTYEQYF. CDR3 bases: TGTGCCAGCAGCCTTCCGGGACAGACCTACGAGCAGTACTTC.

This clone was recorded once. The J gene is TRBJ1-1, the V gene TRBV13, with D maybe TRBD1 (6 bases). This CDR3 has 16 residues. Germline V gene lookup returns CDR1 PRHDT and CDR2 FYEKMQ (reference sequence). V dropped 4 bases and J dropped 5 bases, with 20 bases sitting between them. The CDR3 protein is CASSSIKTGSGTEAFF. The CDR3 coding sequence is TGTGCCAGCAGCTCCATTAAGACAGGAAGTGGTACTGAAGCTTTCTTT.

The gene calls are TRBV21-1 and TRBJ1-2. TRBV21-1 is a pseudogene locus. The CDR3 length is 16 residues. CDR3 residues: CASSTSAEASPRAITF. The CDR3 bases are TGTGCCAGCAGCACAAGCGCTGAAGCGTCCCCCCGGGCTATTACCTTC.

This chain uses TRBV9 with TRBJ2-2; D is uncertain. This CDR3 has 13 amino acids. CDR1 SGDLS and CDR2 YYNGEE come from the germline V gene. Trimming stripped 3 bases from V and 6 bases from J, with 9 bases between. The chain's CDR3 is CASSEQDPGELFF. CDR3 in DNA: TGTGCCAGCAGCGAGCAGGACCCCGGGGAGCTGTTTTTT.

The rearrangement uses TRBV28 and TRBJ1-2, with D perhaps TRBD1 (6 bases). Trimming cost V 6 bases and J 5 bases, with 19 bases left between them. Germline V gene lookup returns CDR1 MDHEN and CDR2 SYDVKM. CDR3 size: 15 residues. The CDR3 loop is CASSSIGGGFYGYTF. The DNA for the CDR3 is TGTGCCAGCAGCTCCATCGGGGGGGGCTTTTATGGCTACACCTTC.

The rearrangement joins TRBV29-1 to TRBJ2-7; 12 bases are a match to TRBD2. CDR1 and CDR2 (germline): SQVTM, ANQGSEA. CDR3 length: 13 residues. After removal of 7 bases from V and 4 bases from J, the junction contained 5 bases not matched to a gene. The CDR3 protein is CSARLAGVYEQYF. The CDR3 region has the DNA TGCAGCGCAAGACTAGCGGGAGTATACGAGCAGTACTTC.

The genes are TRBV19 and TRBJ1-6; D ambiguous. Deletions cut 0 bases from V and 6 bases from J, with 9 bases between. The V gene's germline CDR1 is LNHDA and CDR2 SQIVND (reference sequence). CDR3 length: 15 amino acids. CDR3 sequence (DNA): TGTGCCAGTAGTATAGATCCTGACACTAATTCACCCCTCCACTTT. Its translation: CASSIDPDTNSPLHF.